This is a list of T cell receptor beta chains from one sample in a study of liver allograft versus peripheral blood T cells. MiXCR, run by TCRdb on the reads, gives a single entry per CDR3 protein. The data contain roughly 10,000 distinct CDR3 sequences, around 20% of them singletons. Receptor source: a human patient who had a liver transplant. Some T cells may have come from the graft donor. The CDR3 runs from the conserved cysteine through the conserved F or W. Each record gives: CDR3 DNA, CDR3 protein, D gene, V gene, clone size, J gene. D genes are given only for firm matches. Clone size is shown for a subset of rows, as once, few, many or a class of expanded clone.

cdr3_nt: TGTGCCAGCTCACTGGGGAGGTGGGGCTATGGCTACACCTTC
cdr3_aa: CASSLGRWGYGYTF
d_call: -
v_call: TRBV18
clone_size: few
j_call: TRBJ1-2

cdr3_nt: TGTGCTAGTGGAGCGGGGCCGGGGGAGCTGTTTTTT
cdr3_aa: CASGAGPGELFF
d_call: TRBD2
v_call: TRBV12-5
clone_size: few
j_call: TRBJ2-2

cdr3_nt: TGTGCCAGCAGCTTACTCGGGCTTGAAGCTTTCTTT
cdr3_aa: CASSLLGLEAFF
d_call: -
v_call: TRBV7-2
clone_size: medium-sized
j_call: TRBJ1-1

cdr3_nt: TGTGCCAGCAGCGCGAGAGGACAGGGTGGCTACACCTTC
cdr3_aa: CASSARGQGGYTF
d_call: TRBD1
v_call: TRBV7-2
clone_size: medium-sized
j_call: TRBJ1-2

cdr3_nt: TGCAGTAGCACGAAATTGGAATTGATGAACACTGAAGCTTTCTTT
cdr3_aa: CSSTKLELMNTEAFF
d_call: -
v_call: TRBV20-1
clone_size: few
j_call: TRBJ1-1

cdr3_nt: TGTGCCAGCTCACCCAGGGAGGACCTCTATGGCTACACCTTC
cdr3_aa: CASSPREDLYGYTF
d_call: -
v_call: TRBV18
clone_size: medium-sized
j_call: TRBJ1-2

cdr3_nt: TGTGCCAGCAGCCTACCCAGCCAGTCACCCCTCCACTTT
cdr3_aa: CASSLPSQSPLHF
d_call: -
v_call: TRBV12-3/TRBV12-4
clone_size: few
j_call: TRBJ1-6

cdr3_nt: TGTGCCAGTAGCCCGAGGGGCCGGCACTATGGCTACACCTTC
cdr3_aa: CASSPRGRHYGYTF
d_call: -
v_call: TRBV19
clone_size: medium-sized
j_call: TRBJ1-2

cdr3_nt: TGTGCCAGCTCACCGGGGGCCCTGAACACTGAAGCTTTCTTT
cdr3_aa: CASSPGALNTEAFF
d_call: -
v_call: TRBV18
clone_size: medium-sized
j_call: TRBJ1-1

cdr3_nt: TGTGCCAGTGGTTTAAGGGGACAGGGGGGCTACGAGCAGTACTTC
cdr3_aa: CASGLRGQGGYEQYF
d_call: TRBD1
v_call: TRBV19
clone_size: medium-sized
j_call: TRBJ2-7

cdr3_nt: TGTGCCGCCGGGCGGGGGAACACTGAAGCTTTCTTT
cdr3_aa: CAAGRGNTEAFF
d_call: -
v_call: TRBV7-2
clone_size: medium-sized
j_call: TRBJ1-1

cdr3_nt: TGTGCCACCAGTGATCCCGGGACAGGGCTACGATCCTACGAGCAGTACTTC
cdr3_aa: CATSDPGTGLRSYEQYF
d_call: TRBD1
v_call: TRBV24-1
clone_size: -
j_call: TRBJ2-7

cdr3_nt: TGTGCCAGCAGCTTAGTTACAGGGAACTATGGCTACACCTTC
cdr3_aa: CASSLVTGNYGYTF
d_call: -
v_call: TRBV7-2
clone_size: many
j_call: TRBJ1-2

cdr3_nt: TGTGCCAGCAGTGAAGCTCGCACTGAAGCTTTCTTT
cdr3_aa: CASSEARTEAFF
d_call: -
v_call: TRBV6-1
clone_size: medium-sized
j_call: TRBJ1-1

cdr3_nt: TGCAGTGTAAGGCGGGGACCCTACGAGCAGTACTTC
cdr3_aa: CSVRRGPYEQYF
d_call: -
v_call: TRBV20-1
clone_size: -
j_call: TRBJ2-7

cdr3_nt: TGTGCCAGCAGCCCCAGACAGGGTATCACCGGGGAGCTGTTTTTT
cdr3_aa: CASSPRQGITGELFF
d_call: TRBD1
v_call: TRBV14
clone_size: -
j_call: TRBJ2-2

cdr3_nt: TGCAGCGTTGTCGGTGGGGTAGCGGGGGGTAGCACAGATACGCAGTATTTT
cdr3_aa: CSVVGGVAGGSTDTQYF
d_call: TRBD2
v_call: TRBV29-1
clone_size: few
j_call: TRBJ2-3

cdr3_nt: TGTGCCAGCAGCTTGGTGGGACAGGGGAGGGCTGAAGCTTTCTTT
cdr3_aa: CASSLVGQGRAEAFF
d_call: TRBD1
v_call: TRBV5-6
clone_size: medium-sized
j_call: TRBJ1-1

cdr3_nt: TGTGCCAGCAGCCTGACGGATCTCCAAGAGACCCAGTACTTC
cdr3_aa: CASSLTDLQETQYF
d_call: -
v_call: TRBV5-4
clone_size: few
j_call: TRBJ2-5

cdr3_nt: TGTGCCAGCAGCCCGCCCGACACCTATGCCTACGAGCAGTACTTC
cdr3_aa: CASSPPDTYAYEQYF
d_call: -
v_call: TRBV27
clone_size: few
j_call: TRBJ2-7

cdr3_nt: TGTGCCAGCAGCTCAGGGGGCGCCTATGGCTACACCTTC
cdr3_aa: CASSSGGAYGYTF
d_call: TRBD1
v_call: TRBV7-2
clone_size: medium-sized
j_call: TRBJ1-2

cdr3_nt: TGTGCCAGCCGGGGACAGGGAGGCCACGAGCAGTACTTC
cdr3_aa: CASRGQGGHEQYF
d_call: TRBD1
v_call: TRBV19
clone_size: many
j_call: TRBJ2-7

cdr3_nt: TGTGCCAGTAGTATAAAGACAATCGACGAGCAGTACTTC
cdr3_aa: CASSIKTIDEQYF
d_call: -
v_call: TRBV19
clone_size: many
j_call: TRBJ2-7

cdr3_nt: TGTGCCAGCAGTGAAGTTTTTGTCGGCAATCAGCCCCAGCATTTT
cdr3_aa: CASSEVFVGNQPQHF
d_call: -
v_call: TRBV6-1
clone_size: medium-sized
j_call: TRBJ1-5

cdr3_nt: TGTGCCAGCAGCTTGGCCCAACAGGGGAGCGGCTATGGCTACACCTTC
cdr3_aa: CASSLAQQGSGYGYTF
d_call: TRBD1
v_call: TRBV5-5
clone_size: -
j_call: TRBJ1-2

cdr3_nt: TGTGCCAGCACCCCCCAGCTGGGGGCAACTAATGAAAAACTGTTTTTT
cdr3_aa: CASTPQLGATNEKLFF
d_call: -
v_call: TRBV12-3/TRBV12-4
clone_size: few
j_call: TRBJ1-4

cdr3_nt: TGTGCCAGCACCAGGGACAGGGCGGGTGAAAAACTGTTTTTT
cdr3_aa: CASTRDRAGEKLFF
d_call: TRBD1
v_call: TRBV6-1
clone_size: medium-sized
j_call: TRBJ1-4

cdr3_nt: TGTGCCAGCAGCTTAAATCAGGAGTTGAACACTGAAGCTTTCTTT
cdr3_aa: CASSLNQELNTEAFF
d_call: -
v_call: TRBV7-3
clone_size: many
j_call: TRBJ1-1

cdr3_nt: TGTGCCAGCAGCTTGACTAGCGGGGGCCGGGATACGCAGTATTTT
cdr3_aa: CASSLTSGGRDTQYF
d_call: TRBD2
v_call: TRBV7-2
clone_size: -
j_call: TRBJ2-3

cdr3_nt: TGTGCCAGCAGCTTAAGCGGGATAGGGCCCCAGCATTTT
cdr3_aa: CASSLSGIGPQHF
d_call: -
v_call: TRBV7-9
clone_size: -
j_call: TRBJ1-5

cdr3_nt: TGCAGCGCATTGCCGTTTGTGAACACTGAAGCTTTCTTT
cdr3_aa: CSALPFVNTEAFF
d_call: -
v_call: TRBV29-1
clone_size: medium-sized
j_call: TRBJ1-1

cdr3_nt: TGTGCCAGCTGGGGACAGGGCGGTTCACCCCTCCACTTT
cdr3_aa: CASWGQGGSPLHF
d_call: TRBD1
v_call: TRBV12-3/TRBV12-4
clone_size: -
j_call: TRBJ1-6

cdr3_nt: TGTGCCAGCAGTTACGAGCGTGAAGCTTTCTTT
cdr3_aa: CASSYEREAFF
d_call: -
v_call: TRBV6-5
clone_size: medium-sized
j_call: TRBJ1-1

cdr3_nt: TGTGCCAGTAGTCCACAGGGAGGAGGCTACACCTTC
cdr3_aa: CASSPQGGGYTF
d_call: -
v_call: TRBV19
clone_size: medium-sized
j_call: TRBJ1-2

cdr3_nt: TGTGCCAGCTCACTCTCGACAGGGGTTAATTCACCCCTCCACTTT
cdr3_aa: CASSLSTGVNSPLHF
d_call: TRBD1
v_call: TRBV18
clone_size: medium-sized
j_call: TRBJ1-6

cdr3_nt: TGTGCCAGCAGCTTTAACGCCCCCGGACAGGGAATGACCACTGAAGCTTTCTTT
cdr3_aa: CASSFNAPGQGMTTEAFF
d_call: TRBD1
v_call: TRBV7-3
clone_size: few
j_call: TRBJ1-1

cdr3_nt: TGTGCCAGCTCACCAAGCCTGTGGGGGGAGGATGGCTACACCTTC
cdr3_aa: CASSPSLWGEDGYTF
d_call: -
v_call: TRBV18
clone_size: medium-sized
j_call: TRBJ1-2

cdr3_nt: TGTGCCAGCAGCGTAGTGGAGGGGGAAGCTTTCTTT
cdr3_aa: CASSVVEGEAFF
d_call: -
v_call: TRBV9
clone_size: -
j_call: TRBJ1-1

cdr3_nt: TGTGCCAGCAGTTTATCGCCGGGACTCTCGAACTATGGCTACACCTTC
cdr3_aa: CASSLSPGLSNYGYTF
d_call: -
v_call: TRBV27
clone_size: few
j_call: TRBJ1-2

cdr3_nt: TGTGCCAGCTCACCAGAGTGGGGTGCTACTGAAGCTTTCTTT
cdr3_aa: CASSPEWGATEAFF
d_call: -
v_call: TRBV18
clone_size: medium-sized
j_call: TRBJ1-1

cdr3_nt: TGTGCCAGCAGCCAAGTCCAGACCAGCTCTGGAAACACCATATATTTT
cdr3_aa: CASSQVQTSSGNTIYF
d_call: -
v_call: TRBV14
clone_size: -
j_call: TRBJ1-3

cdr3_nt: TGTGCCAGTAAAAGTGGACCGAGCTCCTACGAGCAGTACTTC
cdr3_aa: CASKSGPSSYEQYF
d_call: -
v_call: TRBV19
clone_size: few
j_call: TRBJ2-7

cdr3_nt: TGTGCCTGGAAGTCCAGGGGAGGCACCGGGGAGCTGTTTTTT
cdr3_aa: CAWKSRGGTGELFF
d_call: -
v_call: TRBV30
clone_size: few
j_call: TRBJ2-2

cdr3_nt: TGTGCCAGTAGAACGCGGGGGAGCTCCTACAATGAGCAGTTCTTC
cdr3_aa: CASRTRGSSYNEQFF
d_call: TRBD2
v_call: TRBV19
clone_size: many
j_call: TRBJ2-1

cdr3_nt: TGTGCCAGCAGCTTTACCAATCTGGGGCCTTCGACCGGGGAGCTGTTTTTT
cdr3_aa: CASSFTNLGPSTGELFF
d_call: -
v_call: TRBV7-2
clone_size: few
j_call: TRBJ2-2

cdr3_nt: TGCAGTGCTAGACGGCAGGGGGCCACAAATGAAAAACTGTTTTTT
cdr3_aa: CSARRQGATNEKLFF
d_call: TRBD1
v_call: TRBV20-1
clone_size: -
j_call: TRBJ1-4